One and the same sample provided the 24 T cell receptor beta chains below, sequenced in a study of technical replicates of blood from several donors. TCRdb's table, derived via immunoSEQ multiplex PCR, lists solely in-frame clones and lacks some. Of fewer than 110,000 clones listed, 96% are singletons. Sequenced input: T cells isolated from PBMCs. All receptors come from a human donor in good health.

This rearrangement joins TRBV27 to TRBJ2-5, with 9 positions matching TRBD1. Trimming at V came to 5 bases and at J to 5 bases, leaving 15 bases not matched to a gene. Germline V gives CDR1 MNHEY, CDR2 SMNVEV (reference sequence). This CDR3 has 17 residues. CDR3 residues: CASSKTPRDRGRETQYF. The CDR3 DNA reads TGTGCCAGCAGTAAAACCCCACGAGACAGGGGGAGGGAGACCCAGTACTTC.

The rearrangement links TRBV7-8 to TRBJ1-2, with unresolved D. The germline V gene has CDR1 SGHVS and CDR2 FQNEAQ. V was pared by 2 bases and J by 0 bases, with 4 bases between. CDR3 length equals 13 residues. The CDR3 region is CASSLRANYGYTF. CDR3 sequence (DNA): TGTGCCAGCAGCTTACGGGCTAACTATGGCTACACCTTC.

The rearrangement uses TRBV5-8 and TRBJ1-5; D not resolved. Germline V lookup: CDR1 SGHTS, CDR2 YDEGEE. The CDR3 length is 17 residues. V shed 2 bases and J shed 0 bases, with 15 bases lying between them. Here the CDR3 DNA reads TGTGCCAGCAGCTTCGGCACCCTTGCAGGTAGCAATCAGCCCCAGCATTTT. Amino acid sequence: CASSFGTLAGSNQPQHF.

Only one count was recorded for this clone. The rearrangement uses TRBV6-5 and TRBJ1-1; D perhaps matches TRBD1 (5 bases). The CDR3 has 16 residues. V was pared by 0 bases and J by 1 base, with 12 bases between. Germline CDR1 and CDR2: MNHEY and SVGAGI. In nucleotides, the CDR3 is TGTGCCAGCAGTTACTCGAACGGGCAGGGGAACACTGAAGCTTTCTTT. This codes for CASSYSNGQGNTEAFF.

V usage is TRBV28 and J usage is TRBJ1-1, with 8 bases aligning to TRBD1. Germline CDR1 is MDHEN and CDR2 is SYDVKM. The V gene end was trimmed by 5 bases and the J gene end by 7 bases; junction bases not matched to a gene: 6. CDR3 length: 13 residues. This CDR3 is CASSQGARGEAFF. The CDR3 DNA sequence: TGTGCCAGCAGTCAGGGGGCGAGGGGTGAAGCTTTCTTT.

This clone was picked up one time. The rearrangement uses TRBV6-5 and TRBJ2-7; 8 nucleotides match TRBD2. V lost 2 bases and J lost 0; bases outside the gene matches: 6. The CDR3 runs to 16 residues. Looked up from germline, CDR1 is MNHEY and CDR2 is SVGAGI. The CDR3: CASSYSSGGASYEQYF. For the CDR3, the DNA is TGTGCCAGCAGTTACAGTTCCGGGGGGGCCTCCTACGAGCAGTACTTC.

This clone was picked up one time. The rearrangement links TRBV27 to TRBJ2-3; no clear D. Germline V gene data show CDR1 as MNHEY and CDR2 as SMNVEV (reference sequence). V gave up 5 bases and J gave up 1 base, with 7 bases separating them. The CDR3 runs to 13 residues. CDR3 nucleotides: TGTGCCAGCAGTCCCCGTGGCACAGATACGCAGTATTTT. The encoded protein is CASSPRGTDTQYF.

This chain connects TRBV19 to TRBJ2-1, with 9 bases identical to TRBD1. V lost 3 bases to trimming and J lost 5 bases; unmatched junction nucleotides: 5. The length of the CDR3 is 15 residues. Germline V CDR1 and CDR2: LNHDA, SQIVND (reference sequence). DNA for the CDR3: TGTGCCAGTAGTATGGACAGGGGACTCGACAATGAGCAGTTCTTC. Translation gives CASSMDRGLDNEQFF.

The chain has TRBV2 and TRBJ1-2; 9 bases line up with TRBD1. Per germline, CDR1 SNHLY and CDR2 FYNNEI. Losses at the gene ends were 6 bases for V and 11 bases for J; bases not matched to a gene: 13. The CDR3 covers 14 residues. The CDR3 DNA reads as TGTGCCAGCAGCGGGACAGGGCCGGCCAGTAGGTACACCTTC. Protein sequence: CASSGTGPASRYTF.

J is TRBJ2-3 and V is TRBV18; D is possibly TRBD1 (5 bases). Germline-derived CDR1 and CDR2 are KGHSH and LQKENI. V gave up 1 base and J gave up 8 bases, with 13 bases separating them. The CDR3 contains 14 residues. CDR3 loop: CASSPLETVGTQYF. DNA of the CDR3: TGTGCCAGCTCACCACTGGAGACAGTCGGTACGCAGTATTTT.

The J gene is TRBJ2-7, the V gene TRBV28, with TRBD2 as a possible D gene (6 bases). Trimming shortened V by 8 bases and J by 2 bases, and 13 bases separated the two germline ends. Germline CDR1 MDHEN, CDR2 SYDVKM. The CDR3 runs to 13 residues. CDR3 coding DNA: TGTGCCAGCGTGTCCAGCGGGCCCTACGAGCAGTACTTC. It codes for CASVSSGPYEQYF.

This chain joins TRBV27 and TRBJ2-2; 9 bases line up with TRBD2. This CDR3 is 14 amino acids long. CDR1 is MNHEY, CDR2 SMNVEV, per germline (reference sequence). The ends lost 6 bases at V and 7 bases at J; junction bases unmatched: 6. The CDR3 DNA follows: TGTGCCAGCAGAAGAGCGGGAGGATACGGGGAGCTGTTTTTT. The encoded protein is CASRRAGGYGELFF.

V usage is TRBV7-9 and J usage is TRBJ1-1; unclear D gene. CDR1 is SEHNR and CDR2 is FQNEAQ in the germline V gene (reference sequence). V dropped 4 bases and J dropped 4 bases, with 16 bases sitting between them. The CDR3 is 15 residues long. The CDR3 is CASSSSAGGSTEAFF. The CDR3 region has the DNA TGTGCCAGCAGCTCGTCGGCGGGAGGGAGCACTGAAGCTTTCTTT.

The rearrangement uses TRBV7-8 and TRBJ2-6, with a tentative D call TRBD1 (6 bases). Trimming left V 1 base short and J 0 bases short, with 16 bases between. This CDR3 spans 19 amino acids. Looked up from germline, CDR1 is SGHVS and CDR2 is FQNEAQ. The CDR3 DNA follows: TGTGCCAGCAGCTTAGGGACAGCCGAGTGGGCCTCTGGGGCCAACGTCCTGACTTTC. Encoded protein: CASSLGTAEWASGANVLTF.

This clone was counted a single time. J is TRBJ1-4 and V is TRBV6-6, with 10 bases matching TRBD1. The junction had 7 bases not matched to a gene; V was cut back by 6 bases and J by 6 bases. Per germline, CDR1 MNHNY and CDR2 SVGAGI (reference sequence). The CDR3 totals 15 residues. The CDR3 protein is CASRRRDRGYEKLFF. The CDR3 nucleotides are TGTGCCAGCAGACGCAGGGACAGGGGTTATGAAAAACTGTTTTTT.

The rearrangement joins TRBV5-1 to TRBJ1-4; D ambiguous. V was pared by 2 bases and J by 2 bases, with 10 bases between. The CDR3 has 15 amino acids. Germline V CDR1 and CDR2: SGHRS, YFSETQ. The CDR3 loop is CASSLSSGTNEKLFF. The DNA for the CDR3 is TGCGCCAGCAGCTTATCAAGCGGGACTAATGAAAAACTGTTTTTT.

CDR3 sequence: CASRTSGSPEGQYF. The CDR3 bases are TGTGCCAGCAGGACTAGCGGATCTCCGGAGGGCCAGTACTTC. The V gene is TRBV25-1, the J gene TRBJ2-5; 9 nucleotides line up with TRBD2. Trimming took 6 bases from V and 10 from J; bases not matched to a gene: 12. The germline V gene has CDR1 MGHDK and CDR2 SYGVNS. The CDR3 runs 14 residues.

This clone has only one observation. The chain couples TRBV27 to TRBJ2-2; a possible D gene is TRBD1 (5 bases). Trimming took off 3 bases at V and 3 bases at J, with 11 bases between the two ends. Per germline, CDR1 MNHEY and CDR2 SMNVEV (reference sequence). The CDR3 runs 15 residues. CDR3 protein: CASSLGIGDTGELFF. CDR3 DNA: TGTGCCAGCAGTTTGGGGATAGGGGACACCGGGGAGCTGTTTTTT.

This clone has only one observation. J is TRBJ2-3 and V is TRBV15; 14 bases fit TRBD2. CDR3 size: 19 residues. The trim removed 6 bases at V and 6 bases at J, leaving 17 bases unmatched. Germline V CDR1 and CDR2: LNHNV, YYDKDF (reference sequence). CDR3 residues: CATREGQRLAGGLSDTQYF. Here the CDR3 DNA reads TGTGCCACCAGGGAAGGACAGAGACTAGCGGGGGGGCTATCGGATACGCAGTATTTT.

V gene TRBV2 combines with J gene TRBJ2-2, with 8 bases matching TRBD2. The CDR3 runs to 16 residues. CDR1 is SNHLY, CDR2 FYNNEI, per germline. V lost 7 bases and J lost 7; bases outside the gene matches: 14. CDR3 protein: CASTRGLAGQHGELFF. In nucleotides, the CDR3 is TGTGCCAGCACCAGAGGTTTAGCGGGGCAACACGGGGAGCTGTTTTTT.

The chain recombines TRBV6-1 with TRBJ2-1, with 8 bases that match TRBD2. Germline assignment: CDR1 MNHNS and CDR2 SASEGT. Trimming at V came to 6 bases and at J to 16 bases, leaving 8 bases not matched to a gene. There are 11 residues in the CDR3. In DNA, the CDR3 is TGTGCCAGCAGCAGCGGGAGTCTGTTTTTCTTC. Translation gives CASSSGSLFFF.

V and J are TRBV28 and TRBJ1-2; no firm D call. The CDR3 has 11 residues. The germline V gene has CDR1 MDHEN and CDR2 SYDVKM. V gave up 2 bases and J gave up 8 bases, with 6 bases separating them. As DNA, the CDR3 is TGTGCCAGCAGTTTAAAAGAGGGCTACACCTTC. It specifies CASSLKEGYTF.

This rearrangement joins TRBV7-9 to TRBJ2-3; perhaps TRBD1 as D (7 bases). Trimming stripped 5 bases from V and 4 bases from J, with 16 bases between. The germline V gene encodes CDR1 SEHNR and CDR2 FQNEAQ (reference sequence). The CDR3 totals 15 residues. The CDR3 here is CASSHSGGLADTQYF. The CDR3 nucleotides read TGTGCCAGCAGCCACTCAGGGGGGCTCGCAGATACGCAGTATTTT.

The V and J genes are TRBV4-1 and TRBJ1-1; the D gene is possibly TRBD1 (5 bases). The CDR3 is made up of 17 amino acids. V was shortened by 3 bases and J by 0 bases, with 17 bases between the two germline ends. Germline V gives CDR1 MGHRA, CDR2 YSYEKL. The CDR3 sequence is CASSQHRGTMMNTEAFF. The CDR3 nucleotides read TGCGCCAGCAGCCAGCACCGCGGGACCATGATGAACACTGAAGCTTTCTTT.